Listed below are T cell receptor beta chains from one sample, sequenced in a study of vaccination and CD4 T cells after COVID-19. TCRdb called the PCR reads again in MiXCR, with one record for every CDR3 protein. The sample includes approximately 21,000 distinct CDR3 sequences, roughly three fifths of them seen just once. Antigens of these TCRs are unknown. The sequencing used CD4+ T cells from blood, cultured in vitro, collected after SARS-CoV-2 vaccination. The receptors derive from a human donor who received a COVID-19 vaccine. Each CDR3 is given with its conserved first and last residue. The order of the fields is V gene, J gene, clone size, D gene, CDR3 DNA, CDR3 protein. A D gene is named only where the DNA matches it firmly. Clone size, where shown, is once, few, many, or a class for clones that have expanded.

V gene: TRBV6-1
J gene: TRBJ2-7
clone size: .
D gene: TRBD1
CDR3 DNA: TGTGCCAGCAGTCTAGGGACAGGGGAGGTCTACGAGCAGTACTTC
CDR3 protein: CASSLGTGEVYEQYF

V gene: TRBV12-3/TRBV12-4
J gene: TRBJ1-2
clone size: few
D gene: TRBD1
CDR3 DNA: TGTGCCAGCAGTCTTCGGACAGGGGATGGCTACACCTTC
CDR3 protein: CASSLRTGDGYTF

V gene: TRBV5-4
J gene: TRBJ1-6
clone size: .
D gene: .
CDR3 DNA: TGTGCCAGCAGCGATGATAAGCGACAGCCCGATTATAATTCACCCCTCCACTTT
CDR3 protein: CASSDDKRQPDYNSPLHF

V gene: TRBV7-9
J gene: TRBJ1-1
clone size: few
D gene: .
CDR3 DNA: TGTGCCAGCAGCCACCGTCGCGAGGGGCCCCACACTGAAGCTTTCTTT
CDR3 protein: CASSHRREGPHTEAFF

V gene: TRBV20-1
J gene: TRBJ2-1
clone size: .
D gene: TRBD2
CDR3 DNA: TGCAGTGCTAGGGACGGGACTAGCGTGTACAATGAGCAGTTCTTC
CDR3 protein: CSARDGTSVYNEQFF

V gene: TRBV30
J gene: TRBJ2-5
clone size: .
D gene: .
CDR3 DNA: TGTGCCTGGAGATCAGGGCTGCAAGAGACCCAGTACTTC
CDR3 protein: CAWRSGLQETQYF

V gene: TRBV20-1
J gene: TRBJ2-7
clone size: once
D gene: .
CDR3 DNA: TGCAGTGCCTGCCGGGACACCTGTCGCGAGCAGTACTTC
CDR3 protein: CSACRDTCREQYF

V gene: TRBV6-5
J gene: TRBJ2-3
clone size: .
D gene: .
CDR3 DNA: TGTGCCAGCAGTTTCGCACGAGATACGCAGTATTTT
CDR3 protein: CASSFARDTQYF

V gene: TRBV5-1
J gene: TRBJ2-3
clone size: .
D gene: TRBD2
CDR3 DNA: TGCGCCAGCAGCCGCCGGGGGGAGGGCACAGATACGCAGTATTTT
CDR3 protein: CASSRRGEGTDTQYF

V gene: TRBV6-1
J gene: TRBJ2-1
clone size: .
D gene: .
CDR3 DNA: TGTGCCAGCAGTGACGTCCATGAGCAGTTCTTC
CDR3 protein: CASSDVHEQFF

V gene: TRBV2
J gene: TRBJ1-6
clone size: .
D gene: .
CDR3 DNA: TGTGCCAGCAGTGAAGCGCGGGGGGACGGTTCACCCCTCCACTTT
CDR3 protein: CASSEARGDGSPLHF

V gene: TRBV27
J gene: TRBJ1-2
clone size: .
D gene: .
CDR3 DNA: TGTGCCAGCAGTTTATCGAGGTCAGACGCCTACTATGGCTACACCTTC
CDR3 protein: CASSLSRSDAYYGYTF

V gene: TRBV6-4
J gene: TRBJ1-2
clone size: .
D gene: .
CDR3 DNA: TGTGCCAGCAGTGACTCAGGGGCAACAGGGAACTATGGCTACACCTTC
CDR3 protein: CASSDSGATGNYGYTF

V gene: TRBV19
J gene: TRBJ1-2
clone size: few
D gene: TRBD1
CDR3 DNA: TGTGCCAGTAGTACGACAGGGGGCAAGAGCTATGGCTACACCTTC
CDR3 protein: CASSTTGGKSYGYTF

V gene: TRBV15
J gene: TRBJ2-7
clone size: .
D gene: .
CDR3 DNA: TGTGCCACCAGCAGAGAAGCGACGAACTACGAGCAGTACTTC
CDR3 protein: CATSREATNYEQYF

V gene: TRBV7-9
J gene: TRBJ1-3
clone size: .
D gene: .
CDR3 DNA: TGTGCCAGCAGTTTTATCAGAGGGGGGCCCTCCTCTGGAAACACCATATATTTT
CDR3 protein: CASSFIRGGPSSGNTIYF

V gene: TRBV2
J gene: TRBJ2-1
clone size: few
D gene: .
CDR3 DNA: TGTGCCAGCAGTGAAGTAGGATCGACCTACAATGAGCAGTTCTTC
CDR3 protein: CASSEVGSTYNEQFF

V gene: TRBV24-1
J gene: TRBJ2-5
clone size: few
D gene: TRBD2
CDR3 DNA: TGTGCCACCAGTGACTATACTAGCGGGGAAGAGACCCAGTACTTC
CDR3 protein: CATSDYTSGEETQYF

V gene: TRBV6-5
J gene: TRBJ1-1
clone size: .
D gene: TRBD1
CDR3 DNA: TGTGCCAGCAGTTACTCGCCGGGACAGGGGACTGAAGCTTTCTTT
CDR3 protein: CASSYSPGQGTEAFF

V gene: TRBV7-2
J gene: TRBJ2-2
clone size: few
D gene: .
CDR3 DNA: TGTGCCAGCAGCCTGAAGTTCGGTTCCGCCGGGGAGCTGTTTTTT
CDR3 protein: CASSLKFGSAGELFF

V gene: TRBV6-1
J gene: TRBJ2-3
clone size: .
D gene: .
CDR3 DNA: TGTGCCAGCAAACAGACTAGGTGGACAGATACGCAGTATTTT
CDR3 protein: CASKQTRWTDTQYF

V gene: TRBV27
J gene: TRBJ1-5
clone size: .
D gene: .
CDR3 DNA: TGTGCCAGCAGTTTACGGGGGAATCAGCCCCAGCATTTT
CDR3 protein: CASSLRGNQPQHF

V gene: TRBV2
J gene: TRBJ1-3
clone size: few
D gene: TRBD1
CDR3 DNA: TGTGCCAGCAGTGAATACAGGGGGCGCTTCTCTGGAAACACCATATATTTT
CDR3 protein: CASSEYRGRFSGNTIYF

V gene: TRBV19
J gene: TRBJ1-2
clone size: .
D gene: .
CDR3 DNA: TGTGCCAGTAGCGCAGACAGCGTTAGCTATGGCTACACCTTC
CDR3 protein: CASSADSVSYGYTF

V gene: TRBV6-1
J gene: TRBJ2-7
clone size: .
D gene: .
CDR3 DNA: TGTGCCAGCAGTGAACCCGCCAGCTCCTACGAGCAGTACTTC
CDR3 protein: CASSEPASSYEQYF

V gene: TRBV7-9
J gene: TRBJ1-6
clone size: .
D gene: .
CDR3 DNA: TGTGCCAGCAGCTCGCAGGGTTCACCCCTCCACTTT
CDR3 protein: CASSSQGSPLHF

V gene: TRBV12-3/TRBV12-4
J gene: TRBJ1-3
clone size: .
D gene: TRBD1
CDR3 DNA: TGTGCCAGCACGACAGGGGGCGGTGGAAACACCATATATTTT
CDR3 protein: CASTTGGGGNTIYF

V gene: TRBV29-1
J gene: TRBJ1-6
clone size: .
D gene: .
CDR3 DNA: TGCAGCGTTTGTGTCCCAGGGCAAAATTCACCCCTCCACTTT
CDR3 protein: CSVCVPGQNSPLHF

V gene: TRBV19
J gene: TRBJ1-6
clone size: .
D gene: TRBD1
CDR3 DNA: TGTGCCAGTAGTATTCCCCGGACAGGGCCCGGTTCACCCCTCCACTTT
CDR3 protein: CASSIPRTGPGSPLHF

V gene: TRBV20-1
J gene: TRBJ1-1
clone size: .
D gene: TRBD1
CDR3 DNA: TGCAGTGCTAGCCAGTACAGGGGACGGACTGAAGCTTTCTTT
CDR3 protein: CSASQYRGRTEAFF

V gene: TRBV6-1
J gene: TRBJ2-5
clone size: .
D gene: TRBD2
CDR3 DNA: TGTGCCAGCAGTGCACTAGCGGGGCTGAGAGAGACCCAGTACTTC
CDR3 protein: CASSALAGLRETQYF

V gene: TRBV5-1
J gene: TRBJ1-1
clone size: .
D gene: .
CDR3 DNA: TGCGCCAGCAGCTCGGGACTCAACCCTCGGGACACTGAAGCTTTCTTT
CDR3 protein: CASSSGLNPRDTEAFF